This entry concerns a single T cell receptor beta chain. Its specificity is not known. Different DNA sequences within this sample yield the same CDR3. Data came from immunoSEQ multiplex PCR; TCRdb stores just in-frame clones and leaves some out. The data show around 110,000 clones, approximately 90% seen once. Germline lookup yields CDR1 SGHTA and CDR2 FQGTGA. The CDR3 sequence is 13 residues long. The V and J ends lost 5 bases and 2 bases respectively, with 4 bases between them. This entry belongs to a study of graft-versus-host responses after intestinal transplantation. Study-level information: Tacrolimus and steroids were given for about 3 years to all recipients after anti-thymocyte globulin induction.

Sample: unstimulated CD4+ T cells sorted from spleen or lymph node cells, taken before intestinal transplant. This chain connects TRBV7-3 to TRBJ2-6; unclear D gene. The clonotype was recovered from a human donor who received an intestinal transplant. As DNA, the CDR3 is TGTGCCAGCAGCCCGGCTGGGGCCAACGTCCTGACTTTC. This codes for CASSPAGANVLTF.